The clone carrying this TCR beta chain was recorded many times. As yet, its antigen is unknown. This sample was included in a study of T-cell reconstitution after alpha-beta-depleted transplantation in children. Trimming pared 5 bases from V and 3 bases from J, leaving 8 bases between. Germline CDR1 SGHTA, CDR2 FQGNSA. This CDR3 is built from 12 residues. Study-level points and caveats: It was reported that alpha-beta T cells came from several hundred expanded graft clones (about two months after transplant). Surviving recipient T cells and thymic progenitors produced the high day-60 TCRbeta diversity seen in some patients.

It was with unique molecular identifiers that the TCRbeta library was prepared. TCRdb re-called the PCR reads through MiXCR, storing one row per CDR3 protein. Found here are fewer than 35,000 distinct CDR3 sequences, 5% to 7% of them singletons; the top ten hold approximately 30%. The chain has TRBV7-2 and TRBJ2-7; no reliable D call. The sequence came from a child under two years old who had a stem cell transplant for acute myeloid leukemia, so the T cells may come from the graft donor. Sample: peripheral blood, taken 60 days after TCRalphabeta/CD19-depleted stem cell transplant. The CDR3 DNA sequence: TGTGCCAGCAGCCCCCTAATCTACGAGCAGTACTTC. This translates into CASSPLIYEQYF.